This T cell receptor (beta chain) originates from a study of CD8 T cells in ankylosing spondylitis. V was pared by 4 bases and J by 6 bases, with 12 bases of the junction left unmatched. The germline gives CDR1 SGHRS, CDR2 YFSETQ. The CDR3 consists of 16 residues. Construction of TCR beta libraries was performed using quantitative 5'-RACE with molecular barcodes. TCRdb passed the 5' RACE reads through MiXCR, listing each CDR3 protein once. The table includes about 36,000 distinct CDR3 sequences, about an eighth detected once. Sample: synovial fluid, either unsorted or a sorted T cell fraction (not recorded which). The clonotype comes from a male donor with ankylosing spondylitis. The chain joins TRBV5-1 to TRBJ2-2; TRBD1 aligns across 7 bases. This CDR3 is CASSNGQAFGSGELFF. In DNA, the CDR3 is TGCGCCAGCAGCAACGGACAGGCGTTTGGTTCCGGGGAGCTGTTTTTT. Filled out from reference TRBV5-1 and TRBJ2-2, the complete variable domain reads KAGVTQTPRYLIKTRGQQVTLSCSPISGHRSVSWYQQTPGQGLQFLFEYFSETQRNKGNFPGRFSGRQFSNSRSEMNVSTLELGDSALYLCASSNGQAFGSGELFFGEGSRLTVL.